Below are 4 T cell receptor beta chains sequenced from a single sample in a study of T cell repertoires in cytomegalovirus infection. TCRdb itself ran the reads through MiXCR, one entry per CDR3 protein. The sample carries hundreds of thousands of distinct CDR3 sequences, approximately 32% recorded once. These receptors have no identified antigens. This specimen consisted of cultured CD8+ T cells from PBMCs, obtained from culture after CMV antigen stimulation. The receptor set was obtained from a human donor in good health (CMV status not recorded). Some clones in this sample may be carry-over from other donors' samples.

This sequence joins TRBV10-3 and TRBJ2-5; either TRBD1 or TRBD2 may supply D (6 bases each). With 6 bases removed from V and 1 base from J, the gap between germline ends came to 12 bases. Germline lookup yields CDR1 ENHRY and CDR2 SYGVKD. This CDR3 is 14 amino acids long. In nucleotides, the CDR3 is TGTGCCATCAGGGGTGGAGGGGGCCAAGAGACCCAGTACTTC. Its translation is CAIRGGGGQETQYF.

This clonotype was observed a few times. V is TRBV6-6 and J is TRBJ2-1; D remains unclear. V was cut by 4 bases and J by 8 bases, with 15 bases left in between. Per germline, CDR1 MNHNY and CDR2 SVGAGI (reference sequence). The CDR3 loop spans 14 amino acids. The CDR3: CASSWEEQPYEQFF. The CDR3 region has the DNA TGTGCCAGCAGTTGGGAAGAGCAGCCCTATGAGCAGTTCTTC.

V is TRBV6-5 and J is TRBJ2-7; no clear D gene. Germline values: CDR1 MNHEY, CDR2 SVGAGI. CDR3 length: 14 amino acids. V was pared by 4 bases and J by 4 bases, with 14 bases between. The CDR3 is CASSFTLSAYEQYV. The CDR3 DNA reads as TGTGCCAGCAGTTTCACGCTCTCGGCATACGAGCAGTACGTC.

There are a few counts of this clonotype. Its ends do not fully match the called genes, so a read error is possible. The V and J genes are TRBV7-9 and TRBJ2-1; 9 positions match TRBD2. CDR1 is SEHNR, CDR2 FQNEAQ, per germline (reference sequence). The CDR3 contains 15 residues. This CDR3 reads CASSLAGSTYNEQFF. DNA for the CDR3: TGTGCCAGCAGCCTAGCGGGGTCTACCTACAATGAGCAGTTCTTC.